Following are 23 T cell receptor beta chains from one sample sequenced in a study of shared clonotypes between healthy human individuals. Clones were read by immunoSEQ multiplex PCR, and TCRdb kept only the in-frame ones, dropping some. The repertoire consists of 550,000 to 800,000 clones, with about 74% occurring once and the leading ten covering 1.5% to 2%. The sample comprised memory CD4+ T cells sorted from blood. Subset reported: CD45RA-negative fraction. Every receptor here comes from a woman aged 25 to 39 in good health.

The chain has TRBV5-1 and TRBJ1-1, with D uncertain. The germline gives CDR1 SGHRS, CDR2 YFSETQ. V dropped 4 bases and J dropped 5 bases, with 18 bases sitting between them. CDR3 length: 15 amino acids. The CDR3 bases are TGCGCCAGCAGCCCCTCCCAGCCAATGGGGACTGAAGCTTTCTTT. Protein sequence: CASSPSQPMGTEAFF.

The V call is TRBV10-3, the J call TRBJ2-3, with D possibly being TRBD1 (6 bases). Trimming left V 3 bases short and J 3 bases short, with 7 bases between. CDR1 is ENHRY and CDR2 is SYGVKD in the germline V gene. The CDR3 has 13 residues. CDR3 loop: CAISDRGTDTQYF. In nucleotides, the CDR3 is TGTGCCATCAGTGACAGGGGAACAGATACGCAGTATTTT.

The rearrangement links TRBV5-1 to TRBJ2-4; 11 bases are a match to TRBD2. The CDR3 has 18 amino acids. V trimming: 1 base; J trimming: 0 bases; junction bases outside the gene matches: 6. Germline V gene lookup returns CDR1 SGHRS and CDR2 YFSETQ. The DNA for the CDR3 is TGCGCCAGCAGCTTGACTAGCGGGAGCGGGGTAGCCAAAAACATTCAGTACTTC. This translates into CASSLTSGSGVAKNIQYF.

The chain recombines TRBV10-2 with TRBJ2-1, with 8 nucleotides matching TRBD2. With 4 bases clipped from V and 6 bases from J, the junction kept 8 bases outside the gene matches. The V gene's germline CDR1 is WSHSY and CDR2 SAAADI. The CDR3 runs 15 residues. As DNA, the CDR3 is TGCGCCAGCAGTGGGAGCGGGGGTGGACTCAATGAGCAGTTCTTC. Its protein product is CASSGSGGGLNEQFF.

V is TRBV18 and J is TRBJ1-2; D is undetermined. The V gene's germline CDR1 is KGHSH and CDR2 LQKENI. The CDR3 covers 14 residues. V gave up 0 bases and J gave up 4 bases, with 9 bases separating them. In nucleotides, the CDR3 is TGTGCCAGCTCACCACCGGCAGCTGGCTATGGCTACACCTTC. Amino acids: CASSPPAAGYGYTF. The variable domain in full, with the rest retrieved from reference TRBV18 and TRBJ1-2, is NAGVMQNPRHLVRRRGQEARLRCSPMKGHSHVYWYRQLPEEGLKFMVYLQKENIIDESGMPKERFSAEFPKEGPSILRIQQVVRGDSAAYFCASSPPAAGYGYTFGSGTRLTVV.

The DNA of the CDR3 is TGTGCCAGCAGCCAAGATTTGGCCTACAATGAGCAGTTCTTC. Its translation is CASSQDLAYNEQFF. The V and J genes are TRBV14 and TRBJ2-1, with D unresolved. There are 14 residues in the CDR3. Trimming removed 0 bases at V and 2 bases at J, with 5 bases between. Germline-derived CDR1 and CDR2 are SGHDN and FVKESK.

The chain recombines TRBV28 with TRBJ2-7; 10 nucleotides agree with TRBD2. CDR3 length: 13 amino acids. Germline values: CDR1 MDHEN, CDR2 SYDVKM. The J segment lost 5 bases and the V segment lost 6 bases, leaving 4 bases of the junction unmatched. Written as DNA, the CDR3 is TGTGCCAGCAGGGGGACTAGCGTTCACGAGCAGTACTTC. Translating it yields CASRGTSVHEQYF.

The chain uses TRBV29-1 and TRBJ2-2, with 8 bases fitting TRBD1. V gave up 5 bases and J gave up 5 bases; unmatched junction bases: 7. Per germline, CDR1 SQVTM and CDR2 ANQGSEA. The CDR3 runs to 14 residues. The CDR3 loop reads CSVWPGGRTGELFF. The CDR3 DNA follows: TGCAGCGTTTGGCCAGGGGGCCGGACCGGGGAGCTGTTTTTT.

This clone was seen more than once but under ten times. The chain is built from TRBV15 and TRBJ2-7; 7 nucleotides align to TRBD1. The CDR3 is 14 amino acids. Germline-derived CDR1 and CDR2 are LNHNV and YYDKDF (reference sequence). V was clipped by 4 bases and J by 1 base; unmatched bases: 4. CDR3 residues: CATSIQGQSYEQYF. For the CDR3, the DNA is TGTGCCACCAGCATACAGGGGCAGTCCTACGAGCAGTACTTC.

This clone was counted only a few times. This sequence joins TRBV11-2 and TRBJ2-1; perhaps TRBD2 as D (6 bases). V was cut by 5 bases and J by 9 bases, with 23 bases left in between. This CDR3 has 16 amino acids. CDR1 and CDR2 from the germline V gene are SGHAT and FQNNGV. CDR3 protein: CASSPLGLGAGSEQFF. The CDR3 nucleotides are TGTGCCAGCAGCCCCCTCGGTTTAGGAGCCGGGAGTGAGCAGTTCTTC.

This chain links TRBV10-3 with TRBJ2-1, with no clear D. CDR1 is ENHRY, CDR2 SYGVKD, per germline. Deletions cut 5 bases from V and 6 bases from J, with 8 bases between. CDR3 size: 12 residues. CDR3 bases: TGTGCCATCAGTCCGGGTTCCAATGAGCAGTTCTTC. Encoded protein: CAISPGSNEQFF.

For the CDR3, the DNA is TGCGCCAGCAGCTGGGACAGCCAAGAGACCCAGTACTTC. It yields the protein CASSWDSQETQYF. V usage is TRBV5-1 and J usage is TRBJ2-5; TRBD1 matches at 7 bases. Germline CDR1 reads SGHRS; CDR2 reads YFSETQ. CDR3 size: 13 residues. Trimming removed 3 bases from V and 1 base from J; junction bases left unmatched: 0.

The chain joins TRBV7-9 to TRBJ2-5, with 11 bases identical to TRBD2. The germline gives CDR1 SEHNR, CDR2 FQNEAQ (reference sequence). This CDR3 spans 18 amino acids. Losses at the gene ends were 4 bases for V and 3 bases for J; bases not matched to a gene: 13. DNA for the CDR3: TGTGCCAGCAGCTCAGCCGGGACTAGCGGCCACCAAAAAGAGACCCAGTACTTC. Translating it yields CASSSAGTSGHQKETQYF.

The CDR3 sequence: CASSPSGGGEKLFF. The CDR3 bases are TGTGCCAGCAGCCCATCGGGGGGCGGTGAAAAACTGTTTTTT. V gene TRBV28 combines with J gene TRBJ1-4; D may be TRBD1 (6 bases). Germline loops: CDR1 MDHEN, CDR2 SYDVKM. This CDR3 has 14 amino acids. Between the trimmed V and J ends, which lost 6 bases and 7 bases, there was a span of 15 bases.

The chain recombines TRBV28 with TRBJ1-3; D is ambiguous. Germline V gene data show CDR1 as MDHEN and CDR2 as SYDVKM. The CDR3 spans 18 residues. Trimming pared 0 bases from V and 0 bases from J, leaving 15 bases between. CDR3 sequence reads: CASSLWMFPVDSGNTIYF. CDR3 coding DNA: TGTGCCAGCAGTTTATGGATGTTTCCAGTTGACTCTGGAAACACCATATATTTT.

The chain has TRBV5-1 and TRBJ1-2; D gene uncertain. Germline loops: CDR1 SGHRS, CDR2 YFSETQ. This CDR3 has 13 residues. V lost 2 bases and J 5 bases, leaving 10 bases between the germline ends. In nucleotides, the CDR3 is TGCGCCAGCAGCTTCGGGTCTGAATATGGCTACACCTTC. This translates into CASSFGSEYGYTF.

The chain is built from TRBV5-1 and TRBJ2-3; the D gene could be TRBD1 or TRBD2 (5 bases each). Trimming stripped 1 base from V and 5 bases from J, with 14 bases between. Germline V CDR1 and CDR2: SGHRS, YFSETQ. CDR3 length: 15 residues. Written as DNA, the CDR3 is TGCGCCAGCAGCTTGTTGGGGACCGCGGGAGATACGCAGTATTTT. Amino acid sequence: CASSLLGTAGDTQYF. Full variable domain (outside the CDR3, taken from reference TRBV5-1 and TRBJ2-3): KAGVTQTPRYLIKTRGQQVTLSCSPISGHRSVSWYQQTPGQGLQFLFEYFSETQRNKGNFPGRFSGRQFSNSRSEMNVSTLELGDSALYLCASSLLGTAGDTQYFGPGTRLTVL.

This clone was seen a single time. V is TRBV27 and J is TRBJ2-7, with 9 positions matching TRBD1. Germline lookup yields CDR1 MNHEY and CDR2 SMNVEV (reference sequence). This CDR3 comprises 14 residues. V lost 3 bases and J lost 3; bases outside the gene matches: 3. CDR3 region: CASSFRDRDYEQYF. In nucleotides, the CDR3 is TGTGCCAGCAGTTTCCGGGACAGGGACTACGAGCAGTACTTC.

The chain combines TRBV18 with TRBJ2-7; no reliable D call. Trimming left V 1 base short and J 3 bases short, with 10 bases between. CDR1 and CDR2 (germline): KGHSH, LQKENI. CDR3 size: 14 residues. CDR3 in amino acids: CASSPRSSDYEQYF. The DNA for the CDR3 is TGTGCCAGCTCACCACGAAGTTCGGACTACGAGCAGTACTTC.

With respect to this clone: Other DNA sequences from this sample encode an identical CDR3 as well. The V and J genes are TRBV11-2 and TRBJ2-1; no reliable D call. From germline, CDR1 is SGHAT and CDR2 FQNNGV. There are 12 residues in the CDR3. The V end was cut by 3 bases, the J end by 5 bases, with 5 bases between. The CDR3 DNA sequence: TGTGCCAGCAGCTTTAGTAACAATGAGCAGTTCTTC. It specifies CASSFSNNEQFF.

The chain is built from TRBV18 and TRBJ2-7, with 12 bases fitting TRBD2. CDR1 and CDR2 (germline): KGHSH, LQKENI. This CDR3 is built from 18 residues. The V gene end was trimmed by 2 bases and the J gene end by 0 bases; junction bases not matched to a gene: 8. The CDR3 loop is CASSPGASGRALSYEQYF. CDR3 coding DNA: TGTGCCAGCTCACCAGGAGCTAGCGGGAGGGCCCTCTCCTACGAGCAGTACTTC.

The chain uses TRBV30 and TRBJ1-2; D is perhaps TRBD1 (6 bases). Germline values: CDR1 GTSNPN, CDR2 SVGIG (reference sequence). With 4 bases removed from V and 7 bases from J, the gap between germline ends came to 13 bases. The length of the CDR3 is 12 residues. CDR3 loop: CAWINRESGYTF. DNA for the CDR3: TGTGCCTGGATCAACAGGGAAAGTGGCTACACCTTC.

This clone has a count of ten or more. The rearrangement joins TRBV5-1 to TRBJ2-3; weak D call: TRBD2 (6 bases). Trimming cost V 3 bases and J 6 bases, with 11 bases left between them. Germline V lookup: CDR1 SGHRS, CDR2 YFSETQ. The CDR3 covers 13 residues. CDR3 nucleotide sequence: TGCGCCAGCAGCTCGTTAGGGAGGGATACGCAGTATTTT. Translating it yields CASSSLGRDTQYF. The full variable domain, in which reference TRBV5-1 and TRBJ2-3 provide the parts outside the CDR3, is KAGVTQTPRYLIKTRGQQVTLSCSPISGHRSVSWYQQTPGQGLQFLFEYFSETQRNKGNFPGRFSGRQFSNSRSEMNVSTLELGDSALYLCASSSLGRDTQYFGPGTRLTVL.